The 2 T cell receptor beta chains below all came from one sample that was sequenced in a study of blood T cell repertoires in COVID-19. Using immunoSEQ multiplex PCR, the repertoire was profiled, and TCRdb retains in-frame clones only, with some absent. This sample has fewer than 300,000 clones, with roughly 85% found just once. Input material: peripheral blood. All receptors come from a human donor in a cohort sampled during active COVID-19.

The V call is TRBV3-1 (or the pseudogene TRBV3-2), the J call TRBJ1-4, with D possibly being TRBD1 (5 bases). The V gene lost 4 bases and the J gene lost 8 bases, with 11 bases spanning the gap. The germline CDR1 and CDR2 sequences are LGHDT and YNNKEL (reference sequence). This CDR3 has 13 amino acids. CDR3 sequence (DNA): TGTGCCAGCAGCCGGCAGGGTAAAGAAAAACTGTTTTTT. Amino acids: CASSRQGKEKLFF.

The chain couples TRBV11-2 to TRBJ2-3; 10 positions agree with TRBD1. Trimming removed 9 bases from V and 5 bases from J; junction bases left unmatched: 14. Germline V lookup: CDR1 SGHAT, CDR2 FQNNGV. This CDR3 region has 16 residues. The CDR3 reads CASTTWTGGREDTQYF. The CDR3 nucleotides read TGTGCCAGTACGACTTGGACAGGGGGAAGAGAAGATACGCAGTATTTT.